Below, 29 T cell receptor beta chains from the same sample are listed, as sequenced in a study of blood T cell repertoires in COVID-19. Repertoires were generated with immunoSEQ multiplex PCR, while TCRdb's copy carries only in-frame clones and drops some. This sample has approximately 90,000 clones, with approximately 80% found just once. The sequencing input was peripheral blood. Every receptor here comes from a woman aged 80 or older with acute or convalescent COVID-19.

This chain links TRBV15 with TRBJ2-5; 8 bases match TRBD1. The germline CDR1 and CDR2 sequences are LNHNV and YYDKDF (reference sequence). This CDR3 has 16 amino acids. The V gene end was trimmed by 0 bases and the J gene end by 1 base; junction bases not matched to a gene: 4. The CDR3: CATSRERTGSQETQYF. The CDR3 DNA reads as TGTGCCACCAGCAGAGAAAGGACAGGGTCCCAAGAGACCCAGTACTTC.

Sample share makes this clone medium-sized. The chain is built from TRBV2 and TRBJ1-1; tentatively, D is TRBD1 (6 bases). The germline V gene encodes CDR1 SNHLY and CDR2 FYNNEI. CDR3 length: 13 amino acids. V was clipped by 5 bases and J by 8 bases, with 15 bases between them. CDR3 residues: CASSQGLGIEAFF. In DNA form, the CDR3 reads TGTGCCAGCAGTCAGGGGCTGGGTATCGAAGCTTTCTTT.

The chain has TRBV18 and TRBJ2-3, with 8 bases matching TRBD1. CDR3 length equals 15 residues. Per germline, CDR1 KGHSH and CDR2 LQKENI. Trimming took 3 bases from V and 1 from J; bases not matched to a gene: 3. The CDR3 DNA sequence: TGTGCCAGCTCACCCCCGGGACAGGGCACAGATACGCAGTATTTT. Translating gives CASSPPGQGTDTQYF.

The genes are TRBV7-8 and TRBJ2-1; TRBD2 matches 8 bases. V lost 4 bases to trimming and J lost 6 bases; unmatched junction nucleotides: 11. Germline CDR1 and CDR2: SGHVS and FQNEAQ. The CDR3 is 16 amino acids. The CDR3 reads CASSSFGTSGANEQFF. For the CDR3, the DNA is TGTGCCAGCAGCTCCTTTGGGACTAGTGGGGCCAATGAGCAGTTCTTC. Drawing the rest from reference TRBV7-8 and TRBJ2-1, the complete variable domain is GAGVSQSPRYKVAKRGQDVALRCDPISGHVSLFWYQQALGQGPEFLTYFQNEAQLDKSGLPSDRFFAERPEGSVSTLKIQRTQQEDSAVYLCASSSFGTSGANEQFFGPGTRLTVL.

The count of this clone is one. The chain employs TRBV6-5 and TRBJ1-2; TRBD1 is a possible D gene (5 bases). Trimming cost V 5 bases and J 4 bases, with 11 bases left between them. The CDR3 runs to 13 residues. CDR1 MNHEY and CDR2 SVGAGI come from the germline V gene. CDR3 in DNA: TGTGCCAGCAGTCCCAGGGTTCGCTATGGCTACACCTTC. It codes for CASSPRVRYGYTF.

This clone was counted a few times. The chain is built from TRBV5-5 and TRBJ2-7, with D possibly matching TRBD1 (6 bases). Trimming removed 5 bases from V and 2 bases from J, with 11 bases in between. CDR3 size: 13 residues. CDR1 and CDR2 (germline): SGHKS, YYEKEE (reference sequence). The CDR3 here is CASRVTGTYEQYF. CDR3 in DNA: TGTGCCAGCAGGGTGACAGGCACCTACGAGCAGTACTTC.

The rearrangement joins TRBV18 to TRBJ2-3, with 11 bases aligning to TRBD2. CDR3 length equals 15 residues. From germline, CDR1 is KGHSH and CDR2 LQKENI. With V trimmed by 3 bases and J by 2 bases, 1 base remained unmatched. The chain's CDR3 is CASSPGLADTDTQYF. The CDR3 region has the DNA TGTGCCAGCTCACCGGGACTAGCGGACACAGATACGCAGTATTTT.

CDR3 sequence reads: CASSTGSGNTIYF. The CDR3 nucleotides are TGTGCCAGCTCTACCGGGAGTGGAAACACCATATATTTT. The chain employs TRBV3-1 (or the pseudogene TRBV3-2) and TRBJ1-3; D is unclear. V lost 8 bases to trimming and J lost 3 bases, with 11 bases between them. Germline lookup yields CDR1 LGHDT and CDR2 YNNKEL (reference sequence). The CDR3 has 13 amino acids.

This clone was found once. This chain's CDR3 is CASSADTVSNYGYTF. The CDR3 coding sequence is TGTGCCAGCTCAGCAGACACTGTTAGTAACTATGGCTACACCTTC. The rearrangement links TRBV18 to TRBJ1-2; D gene ambiguous. CDR1 and CDR2 (germline): KGHSH, LQKENI. The CDR3 consists of 15 residues. With 5 bases removed from V and 1 base from J, the gap between germline ends came to 14 bases.

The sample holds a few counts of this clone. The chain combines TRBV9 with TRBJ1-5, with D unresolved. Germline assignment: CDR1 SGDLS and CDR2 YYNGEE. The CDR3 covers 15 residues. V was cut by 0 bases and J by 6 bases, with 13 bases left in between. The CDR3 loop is CASSVGGRESQPQHF. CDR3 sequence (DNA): TGTGCCAGCAGCGTAGGAGGCCGGGAAAGTCAGCCCCAGCATTTT.

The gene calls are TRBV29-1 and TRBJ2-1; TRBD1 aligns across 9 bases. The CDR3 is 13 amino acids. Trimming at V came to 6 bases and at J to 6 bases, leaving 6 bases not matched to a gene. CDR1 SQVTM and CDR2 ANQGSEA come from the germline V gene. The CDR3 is CSVDRGYSNEQFF. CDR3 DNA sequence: TGCAGCGTCGACAGGGGGTATTCCAATGAGCAGTTCTTC.

CDR3: CASSTPGSQANVLTF. The DNA of the CDR3 is TGTGCCAGTAGTACCCCGGGGAGCCAGGCCAACGTCCTGACTTTC. The chain has TRBV19 and TRBJ2-6; possibly TRBD2 for D (5 bases). The CDR3 runs 15 residues. Deletions cut 4 bases from V and 6 bases from J, with 13 bases between. In germline, CDR1 is LNHDA, CDR2 SQIVND (reference sequence). The whole variable domain, filled in from reference TRBV19 and TRBJ2-6, reads DGGITQSPKYLFRKEGQNVTLSCEQNLNHDAMYWYRQDPGQGLRLIYYSQIVNDFQKGDIAEGYSVSREKKESFPLTVTSAQKNPTAFYLCASSTPGSQANVLTFGAGSRLTVL.

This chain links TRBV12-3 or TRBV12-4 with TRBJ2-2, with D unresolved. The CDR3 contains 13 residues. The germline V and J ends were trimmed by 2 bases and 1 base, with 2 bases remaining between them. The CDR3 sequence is CASSLLNTGELFF. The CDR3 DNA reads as TGTGCCAGCAGTTTACTGAACACCGGGGAGCTGTTTTTT.

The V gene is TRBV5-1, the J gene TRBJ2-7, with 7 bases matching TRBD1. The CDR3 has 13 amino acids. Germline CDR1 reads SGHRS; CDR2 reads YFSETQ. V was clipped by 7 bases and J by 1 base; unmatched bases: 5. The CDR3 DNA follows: TGCGCCAGCGCGACAGGGAAGTCCTACGAGCAGTACTTC. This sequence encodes CASATGKSYEQYF.

CDR3 bases: TGCAGCGTTCCCCGGGACAGTGCAACTAATGAAAAACTGTTTTTT. This encodes CSVPRDSATNEKLFF. The V and J genes are TRBV29-1 and TRBJ1-4, with TRBD1 identical over 7 bases. CDR1 and CDR2 from the germline V gene are SQVTM and ANQGSEA. With 5 bases clipped from V and 0 bases from J, the junction kept 6 bases outside the gene matches. There are 15 residues in the CDR3. Using reference TRBV29-1 and TRBJ1-4 for the parts outside the CDR3, the full variable domain is SAVISQKPSRDICQRGTSLTIQCQVDSQVTMMFWYRQQPGQSLTLIATANQGSEATYESGFVIDKFPISRPNLTFSTLTVSNMSPEDSSIYLCSVPRDSATNEKLFFGSGTQLSVL.

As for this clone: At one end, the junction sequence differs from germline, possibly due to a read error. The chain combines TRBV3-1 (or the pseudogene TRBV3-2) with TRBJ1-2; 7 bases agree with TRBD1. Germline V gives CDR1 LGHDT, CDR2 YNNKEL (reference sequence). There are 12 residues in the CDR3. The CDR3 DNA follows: TGTGCCAGCAGCCAAGAGGGGACAGCCTGCGCCTTC. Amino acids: CASSQEGTACAF.

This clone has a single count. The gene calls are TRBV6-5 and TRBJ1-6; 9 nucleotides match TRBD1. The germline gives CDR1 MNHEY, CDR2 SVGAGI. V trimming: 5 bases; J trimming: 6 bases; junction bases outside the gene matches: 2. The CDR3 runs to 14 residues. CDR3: CASSKGQGNSPLHF. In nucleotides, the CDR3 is TGTGCCAGCAGTAAGGGACAGGGTAATTCACCCCTCCACTTT.

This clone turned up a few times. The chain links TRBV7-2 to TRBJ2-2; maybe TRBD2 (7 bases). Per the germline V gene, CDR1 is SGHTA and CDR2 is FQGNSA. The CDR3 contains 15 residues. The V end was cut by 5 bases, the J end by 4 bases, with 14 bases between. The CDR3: CASSPGGQTTGELFF. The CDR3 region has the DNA TGTGCCAGCAGCCCGGGAGGACAGACCACCGGGGAGCTGTTTTTT.

The CDR3 region has the DNA TGTGCCAGCAGTCCTCACGAGGGCTATGGCTACACCTTC. Amino acid sequence: CASSPHEGYGYTF. The J gene is TRBJ1-2, the V gene TRBV12-3 or TRBV12-4; D is unresolved. The CDR3 is 13 residues long. V gave up 5 bases and J gave up 4 bases, with 11 bases separating them.

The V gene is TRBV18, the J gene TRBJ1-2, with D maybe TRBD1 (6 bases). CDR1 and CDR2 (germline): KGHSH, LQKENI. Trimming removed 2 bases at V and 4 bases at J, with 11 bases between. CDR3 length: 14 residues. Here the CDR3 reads CASSPVGQSYGYTF. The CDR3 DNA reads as TGTGCCAGCTCACCAGTTGGACAGAGCTATGGCTACACCTTC.

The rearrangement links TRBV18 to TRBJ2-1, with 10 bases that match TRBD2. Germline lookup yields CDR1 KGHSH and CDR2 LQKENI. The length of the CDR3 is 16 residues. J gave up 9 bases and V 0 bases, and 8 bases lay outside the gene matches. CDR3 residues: CASSPPRVAGGGEQFF. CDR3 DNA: TGTGCCAGCTCACCACCGCGGGTAGCGGGAGGCGGTGAGCAGTTCTTC.

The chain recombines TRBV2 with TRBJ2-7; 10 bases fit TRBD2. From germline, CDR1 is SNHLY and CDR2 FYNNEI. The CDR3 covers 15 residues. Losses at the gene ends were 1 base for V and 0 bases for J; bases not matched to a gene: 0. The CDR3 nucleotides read TGTGCCAGCAGTGAAGGACTAGCGGGCTCCTACGAGCAGTACTTC. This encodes CASSEGLAGSYEQYF. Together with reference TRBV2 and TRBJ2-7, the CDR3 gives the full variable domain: EPEVTQTPSHQVTQMGQEVILRCVPISNHLYFYWYRQILGQKVEFLVSFYNNEISEKSEIFDDQFSVERPDGSNFTLKIRSTKLEDSAMYFCASSEGLAGSYEQYFGPGTRLTVT.

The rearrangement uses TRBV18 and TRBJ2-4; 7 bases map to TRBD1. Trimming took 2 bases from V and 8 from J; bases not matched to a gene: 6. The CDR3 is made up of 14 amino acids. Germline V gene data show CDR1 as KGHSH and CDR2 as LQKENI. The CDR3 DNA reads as TGTGCCAGCTCACCAGTCCCAGGGGGATACATTCAGTACTTC. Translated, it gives CASSPVPGGYIQYF. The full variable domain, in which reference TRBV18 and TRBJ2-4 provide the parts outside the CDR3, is NAGVMQNPRHLVRRRGQEARLRCSPMKGHSHVYWYRQLPEEGLKFMVYLQKENIIDESGMPKERFSAEFPKEGPSILRIQQVVRGDSAAYFCASSPVPGGYIQYFGAGTRLSVL.

CDR3 loop: CASSYSWHANEQFF. The CDR3 bases are TGTGCCAGCAGTTACTCGTGGCATGCCAATGAGCAGTTCTTC. The chain combines TRBV6-5 with TRBJ2-1; D gene unclear. The CDR3 is 14 amino acids. In germline, CDR1 is MNHEY, CDR2 SVGAGI. V lost 0 bases and J 6 bases, leaving 9 bases between the germline ends.

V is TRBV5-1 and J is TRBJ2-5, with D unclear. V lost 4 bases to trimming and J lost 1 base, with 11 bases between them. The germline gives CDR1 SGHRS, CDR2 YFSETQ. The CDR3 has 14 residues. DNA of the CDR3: TGCGCCAGCAGCCCTACCGCGAGCCAAGAGACCCAGTACTTC. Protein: CASSPTASQETQYF.

CDR3 coding DNA: TGTGCCAGCAGCTTAGTATGGGGGGGTAACAATCAGCCCCAGCATTTT. This encodes CASSLVWGGNNQPQHF. This chain uses TRBV7-8 with TRBJ1-5, with D maybe TRBD1 (5 bases). The germline V gene has CDR1 SGHVS and CDR2 FQNEAQ. Trimming removed 1 base at V and 3 bases at J, with 13 bases between. The CDR3 length is 16 residues.

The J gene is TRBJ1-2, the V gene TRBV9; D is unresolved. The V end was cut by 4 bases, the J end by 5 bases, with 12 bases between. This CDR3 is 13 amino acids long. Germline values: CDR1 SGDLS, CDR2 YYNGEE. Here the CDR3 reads CASSRTATYGYTF. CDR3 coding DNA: TGTGCCAGCAGCCGAACCGCGACTTATGGCTACACCTTC.

The CDR3 sequence is CASSIAGTHYEQYF. The CDR3 bases are TGTGCCAGTAGTATAGCGGGAACACACTACGAGCAGTACTTC. V gene TRBV19 combines with J gene TRBJ2-7; D perhaps matches TRBD2 (5 bases). Germline CDR1 LNHDA, CDR2 SQIVND (reference sequence). With 1 base removed from V and 3 bases from J, the gap between germline ends came to 10 bases. CDR3 size: 14 residues.

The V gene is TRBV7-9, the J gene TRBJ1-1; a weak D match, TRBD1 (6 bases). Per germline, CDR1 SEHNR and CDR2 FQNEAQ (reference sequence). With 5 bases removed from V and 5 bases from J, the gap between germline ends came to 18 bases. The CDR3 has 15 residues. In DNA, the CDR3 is TGTGCCAGCAGCCACTTCAACAGGGTCGGAACTGAAGCTTTCTTT. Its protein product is CASSHFNRVGTEAFF.